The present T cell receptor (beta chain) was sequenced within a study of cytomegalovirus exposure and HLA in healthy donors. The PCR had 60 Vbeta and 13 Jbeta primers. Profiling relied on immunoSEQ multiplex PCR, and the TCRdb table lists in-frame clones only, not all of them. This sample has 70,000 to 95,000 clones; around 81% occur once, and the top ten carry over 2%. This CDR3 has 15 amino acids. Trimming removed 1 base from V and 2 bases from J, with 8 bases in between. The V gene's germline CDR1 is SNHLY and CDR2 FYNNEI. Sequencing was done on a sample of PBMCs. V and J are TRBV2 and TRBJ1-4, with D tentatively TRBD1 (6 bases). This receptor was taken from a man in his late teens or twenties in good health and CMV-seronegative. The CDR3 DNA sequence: TGTGCCAGCAGTGAAGACAGGGTGACTAATGAAAAACTGTTTTTT. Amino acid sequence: CASSEDRVTNEKLFF.